Shown below are 4 T cell receptor beta chains from a single sample sequenced in a study of cytomegalovirus exposure and HLA in healthy donors. Use of 60 Vbeta and 13 Jbeta primers characterized the PCR. Repertoires were generated with immunoSEQ multiplex PCR, while TCRdb's copy carries only in-frame clones and drops some. The table lists roughly 110,000 clones, roughly 87% of them singletons. The source material was PBMCs. These receptors came from a young man in good health and CMV-seropositive.

J is TRBJ1-1 and V is TRBV6-1; D call uncertain. V was trimmed by 5 bases and J by 6 bases, leaving 7 bases between them. Germline V lookup: CDR1 MNHNS, CDR2 SASEGT. The CDR3 contains 11 residues. The CDR3 is CASSLLSEAFF. Written as DNA, the CDR3 is TGTGCCAGCAGTCTACTCTCTGAAGCTTTCTTT.

The chain combines TRBV19 with TRBJ2-5, with 7 bases aligning to TRBD1. The CDR3 loop spans 16 amino acids. The junction had 11 bases not matched to a gene; V was cut back by 5 bases and J by 2 bases. CDR1 LNHDA and CDR2 SQIVND come from the germline V gene (reference sequence). CDR3 protein: CASSPGFGRGQETQYF. CDR3 DNA: TGTGCCAGTAGTCCGGGCTTTGGCAGGGGGCAAGAGACCCAGTACTTC.

This chain joins TRBV6-6 and TRBJ2-5; 12 bases line up with TRBD1. The DNA end is more similar to TRBJ2-7, so the J call may be wrong. The germline gives CDR1 MNHNY, CDR2 SVGAGI (reference sequence). This CDR3 has 15 amino acids. CDR3 nucleotides: TGTGCCAGCAGTAGTGAGGGACAGGGGGCGCGCGAGCAGTACTTC. This sequence encodes CASSSEGQGAREQYF.

The chain joins TRBV9 to TRBJ1-2; tentative D call: TRBD1 (5 bases). Germline-derived CDR1 and CDR2 are SGDLS and YYNGEE. V lost 3 bases and J 4 bases, leaving 16 bases between the germline ends. This CDR3 comprises 15 residues. For the CDR3, the DNA is TGTGCCAGCAGCGCCTCCAGTGGGGCTGGCTATGGCTACACCTTC. This translates into CASSASSGAGYGYTF.